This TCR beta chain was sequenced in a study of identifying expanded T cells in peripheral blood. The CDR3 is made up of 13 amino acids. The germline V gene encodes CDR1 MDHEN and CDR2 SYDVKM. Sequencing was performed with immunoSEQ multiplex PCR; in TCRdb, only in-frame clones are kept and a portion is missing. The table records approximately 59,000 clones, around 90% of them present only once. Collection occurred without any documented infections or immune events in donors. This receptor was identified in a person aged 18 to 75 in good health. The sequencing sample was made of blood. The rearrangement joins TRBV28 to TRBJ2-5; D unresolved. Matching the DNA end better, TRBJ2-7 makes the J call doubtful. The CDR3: CASSLVESYEQYF. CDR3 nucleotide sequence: TGTGCCAGCAGTTTAGTAGAGTCCTACGAGCAGTACTTC.